This T cell receptor beta chain was observed in a study of cytomegalovirus exposure and HLA in healthy donors. The PCR had 60 Vbeta and 13 Jbeta primers. Repertoires were generated with immunoSEQ multiplex PCR, while TCRdb's copy carries only in-frame clones and drops some. The sample has roughly 200,000 clones, over 70% seen once. Turning to this clone: Its matching antigen is unknown.

Per germline, CDR1 SQVTM and CDR2 ANQGSEA. V was cut by 3 bases and J by 10 bases, with 18 bases left in between. The CDR3 totals 13 residues. Whole-study results and caveats: Rarity held for most TCR sequences, but there were some public TCRs that occurred in many donors.

This rearrangement joins TRBV29-1 to TRBJ2-5; D is uncertain. Sequenced: PBMCs. The sequence came from a boy between 2 and 10 years old in good health and CMV-seronegative. CDR3 sequence (DNA): TGCAGCGTTGATACCTCGGCCCGGCGCGGCCAGTACTTC. It encodes CSVDTSARRGQYF.